This is a list of T cell receptor beta chains from one sample in a study of early T cells in non-severe SARS-CoV-2 infection. From the 5' RACE reads, TCRdb called clonotypes with MiXCR, one entry per CDR3 protein. The sample has about 90,000 distinct CDR3 sequences, about 12% seen once; the top ten hold 4.4%. The input for sequencing was whole blood, taken at baseline. The source is an adult who was a healthcare worker with PCR-confirmed SARS-CoV-2 infection or an uninfected control (not recorded which). CDR3s include the opening cysteine and the closing phenylalanine or tryptophan. A D gene is named only where the DNA matches it firmly. A row's size may be missing; if present it is once, few, many or a size class.

TRBJ2-2 TRBV6-1 few TRBD2 CASSQTSGGPANTGELFF TGTGCCAGCAGCCAGACTAGCGGGGGACCAGCGAACACCGGGGAGCTGTTTTTT
TRBJ2-1 TRBV20-1 few TRBD2 CSARELAESGNEQFF TGCAGTGCTAGAGAACTAGCGGAAAGTGGTAATGAGCAGTTCTTC
TRBJ2-1 TRBV18 . TRBD2 CASSRPTGGGIDEQFF TGTGCCAGCTCACGACCGACCGGGGGGGGCATCGATGAGCAGTTCTTC
TRBJ2-7 TRBV20-1 many TRBD1 CSASMDRGTYEQYF TGCAGTGCTAGTATGGACAGGGGGACATACGAGCAGTACTTC
TRBJ2-1 TRBV12-3/TRBV12-4 many . CASSPDYNEQFF TGTGCCAGCAGCCCCGACTACAATGAGCAGTTCTTC
TRBJ2-7 TRBV10-3 few . CAIMGKSYEQYF TGTGCCATCATGGGCAAGTCCTACGAGCAGTACTTC
TRBJ2-5 TRBV7-8 few . CASSQLETQYF TGTGCCAGCAGCCAACTAGAGACCCAGTACTTC
TRBJ2-1 TRBV11-2 . TRBD1 CASSLEDRAYNEQFF TGTGCCAGCAGCTTAGAGGACAGGGCCTACAATGAGCAGTTCTTC
TRBJ1-2 TRBV5-6 few TRBD1 CASSLGQSPIYTF TGTGCCAGCAGCCTGGGACAGTCACCGATCTACACCTTC
TRBJ1-6 TRBV4-2 . . CASSQDRAGSSYNSPLHF TGTGCCAGCAGCCAAGACCGGGCAGGGAGCTCCTATAATTCACCCCTCCACTTT
TRBJ2-7 TRBV6-5 few . CASSYSPGHSYEQYF TGTGCCAGCAGTTACTCCCCTGGGCATTCCTACGAGCAGTACTTC
TRBJ2-2 TRBV24-1 few . CATSAGRPRTGELFF TGTGCCACCAGTGCTGGCAGGCCACGGACCGGGGAGCTGTTTTTT
TRBJ1-5 TRBV11-2 few TRBD1 CASSLTGGASQPQHF TGTGCCAGCAGCCTGACAGGGGGCGCGAGTCAGCCCCAGCATTTT
TRBJ2-3 TRBV20-1 few TRBD2 CSAASEIAGVRLSQYF TGCAGTGCCGCCAGTGAGATAGCGGGAGTGAGGTTGTCGCAGTATTTT
TRBJ1-6 TRBV7-8 few . CASSHPGSPLHF TGTGCCAGCAGCCACCCCGGTTCACCCCTCCACTTT
TRBJ2-2 TRBV7-6 many TRBD1 CASTGTGGAGNTGELFF TGTGCCAGCACCGGGACAGGGGGCGCAGGAAACACCGGGGAGCTGTTTTTT
TRBJ1-2 TRBV19 . . CASTQSPSRGYTF TGTGCCAGTACCCAGAGTCCCTCTCGAGGCTACACCTTC
TRBJ2-7 TRBV12-3/TRBV12-4 . . CASSLGLRTEQYF TGTGCCAGCAGCCTTGGTCTCAGGACCGAGCAGTACTTC
TRBJ2-7 TRBV6-6 many . CASSPAGLAYYEQYF TGTGCCAGCAGTCCCGCCGGGCTAGCCTACTACGAGCAGTACTTC
TRBJ1-1 TRBV4-1 . . CASGQNTEAFF TGCGCCAGCGGGCAGAACACTGAAGCTTTCTTT
TRBJ1-3 TRBV18 . TRBD1 CASSPTTGPGNTIYF TGTGCCAGCTCACCAACGACAGGGCCCGGAAACACCATATATTTT
TRBJ1-1 TRBV29-1 . . CSVAQNTEAFF TGCAGCGTTGCACAGAACACTGAAGCTTTCTTT